This TCR beta chain came from a study of molecular identifiers for immune sequencing clone quantification (dated by TCRdb to the late 2010s). Study-level background: For a replicate experiment, the RNA from either 20,000 or 100,000 naive CD8 T cells was divided into five aliquots, and four of those aliquots went on to sequencing. This methods study benchmarked molecular-identifier clustering-based TCR repertoire sequencing (MIDCIRS) and TCR RNA copy counting, using CD8 T cells to do so.

The library relied on PCR. The listed sequencing device is NextSeq 500. Bulk TCR libraries were prepared as previously described, using TCR primers listed in Table S5. Purification of total RNA was performed with the Qiagen AllPrep DNA/RNA kit. Before any analysis, reads coming from multiple sequencing runs of the same library were combined into one pool. The paper's data handling went like this. Only reads with exact TCR constant sequence were kept, trimmed to 150 nt, and grouped by their 12-nt molecular barcodes. Reads inside each barcode group were sub-clustered using a 15% Levenshtein threshold, and a quality-weighted consensus sequence was constructed for each RNA molecule. Non-functional sequences were removed, as were lower-count sequences one edit away from another. On the basis of fitting two negative binomial distributions, barcode sub-clusters with fewer than 20% of the maximum read count were discarded. Through fastp at Q25 and MiXCR, TCRdb rebuilt clones from the public reads, retaining in-frame beta chains. One record per CDR3 amino acid sequence lists the most common genes and DNA. The authors' filters were not applied to this entry. Present in this sample are roughly 100,000 distinct CDR3 sequences, 35% of which were seen just once. The ten largest clones represent roughly 10% of the sample.

Broad study findings and their caveats: Even against a background of one million naive CD8 T cells, spiked-in Jurkat TCR RNA amounting to a single cell's worth was reported to be detectable. Modeling estimated around 3.2 recovered TCR RNA copies per cell, compared with approximately 9.5 by digital PCR, which implies roughly 30% capture efficiency. Spiked-in Jurkat TCR RNA (approximately 10 copies' worth), which is not part of the donor repertoire, was contained in the naive libraries. The sizes of highly expanded clones could end up underestimated when identical TCR molecules share a barcode. Clones above 20 RNA copies held over 98% of molecules in CMV-specific effector cells but under 1% in naive cells. When barcode sub-clustering was not used, chimeric consensus sequences inflated TCR diversity, with chimeras reaching as high as 47%.

Via the germline V gene, CDR1 is KGHDR and CDR2 SFDVKD. CDR3 length: 15 amino acids, cysteine to phenylalanine. Only the CDR3 part of the read is kept: 45 bases, read in frame from the first base. Libraries of naive CD8 T cells were built from anywhere between roughly 17,000 and 1,100,000 sorted cells, with 10%, 30% or 50% of the purified RNA used. On a BD FACSAria II, naive CD8 T cells were FACS-sorted as CD8+CD4-CCR7+CD45RA+ and collected into RLT Plus buffer. Approximately eleven TCR copies' worth of Jurkat RNA were spiked into about 20,000-1,000,000 naive CD8 T cell samples to test detection sensitivity. Enrichment of CD8 T cells was done with RosetteSep CD8+ T Cell Enrichment Cocktail plus Ficoll-Paque, and ACK red cell lysis came afterward. Remarks on this clonotype: This clone's antigen is unknown. At one boundary the junction diverges from the germline segment, which might be a read error.

The rearranged chain carries TRBV24-1 and TRBJ2-5, with 10 middle bases fitting TRBD1. This TCR was recovered from a human donor in good health. Some libraries in this study had Jurkat cell RNA spiked in. The sample consisted of naive CD8+ T cells from blood, with Jurkat cell RNA spiked in. The cell subset or site label corresponds to: FACS-sorted CD8+CD4-CCR7+CD45RA+ naive T cells. CDR3 reads: CAPSGPGGQGDLQYF. The nucleotide sequence is TGTGCCCCCAGTGGGCCCGGAGGACAGGGGGATCTTCAGTACTTC.